This T cell receptor (beta chain) was retrieved from a study of blood T cell repertoires in COVID-19. Participants, about 18 to 100 years old, spanned around 25 US areas. Clones were read by immunoSEQ multiplex PCR, and TCRdb kept only the in-frame ones, dropping some. Of approximately 190,000 clones in the sample, 85% to 90% were seen once. V shed 8 bases, J shed 1 base, and the junction held 10 bases outside the gene matches. The length of the CDR3 is 15 residues. Germline V gene lookup returns CDR1 MNHEY and CDR2 SVGAGI. The TCR originated in a middle-aged woman in a cohort exposed to, infected with or recovered from COVID-19 (not recorded which). The rearrangement uses TRBV6-5 and TRBJ1-1; 7 bases map to TRBD1. The material sequenced was PBMCs or T cells enriched from blood (not recorded which). The CDR3, as DNA: TGTGCCAGCGGAAGGACCGGGACAGCGAACACTGAAGCTTTCTTT. This gives the protein CASGRTGTANTEAFF.